Below, one T cell receptor (beta chain) is given with its context. Its cognate antigen is unknown. This sample stems from a study of shared clonotypes between healthy human individuals. About the research overall: Contributing individuals were two females and three males aged 18 to 49.

Data came from immunoSEQ multiplex PCR; TCRdb stores just in-frame clones and leaves some out. The table has 2 million to 2.5 million clones, 85% to 95% seen once. Trimming took 5 bases from V and 5 from J; bases not matched to a gene: 13. The CDR3 extends over 17 amino acids. Germline CDR1 MDHEN, CDR2 SYDVKM. The study's findings and limits: Estimated clonotype richness was generally higher in naive than memory subsets. Sorted-subset samples were not fully sequenced, rarefaction indicated.

Nashville, Tennessee was home to all donors, each a Caucasian adult. The sequence derives from a man younger than 35 in good health. Some clones in this sample may be carry-over from other donors' samples. Material for sequencing was naive CD4+ T cells from PBMCs. Subset in this sample: CD45RA+ positively selected. The rearrangement uses TRBV28 and TRBJ1-5; 9 bases match TRBD1. CDR3 sequence (DNA): TGTGCCAGCAGTACGACACGACAGGGGGTGAGCCATCAGCCCCAGCATTTT. Amino acids: CASSTTRQGVSHQPQHF. The variable domain in full, with the rest retrieved from reference TRBV28 and TRBJ1-5, is DVKVTQSSRYLVKRTGEKVFLECVQDMDHENMFWYRQDPGLGLRLIYFSYDVKMKEKGDIPEGYSVSREKKERFSLILESASTNQTSMYLCASSTTRQGVSHQPQHFGDGTRLSIL.